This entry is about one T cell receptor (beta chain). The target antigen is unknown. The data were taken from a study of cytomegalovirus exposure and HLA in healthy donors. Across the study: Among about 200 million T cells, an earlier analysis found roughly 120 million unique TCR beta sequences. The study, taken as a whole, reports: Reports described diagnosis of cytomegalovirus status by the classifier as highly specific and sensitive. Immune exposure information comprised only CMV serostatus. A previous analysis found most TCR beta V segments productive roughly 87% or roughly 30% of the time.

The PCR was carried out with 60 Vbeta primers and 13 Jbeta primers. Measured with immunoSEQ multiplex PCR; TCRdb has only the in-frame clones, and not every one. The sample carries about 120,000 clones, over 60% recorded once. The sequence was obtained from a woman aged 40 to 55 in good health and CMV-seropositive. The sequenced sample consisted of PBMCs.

In DNA form, the CDR3 reads TGTGCCAGCAGCTTAGAGCCTAGGGAGGCTAGCACAGATACGCAGTATTTT. This translates into CASSLEPREASTDTQYF. This sequence joins TRBV7-6 and TRBJ2-3; perhaps TRBD2 as D (6 bases). The CDR3 covers 17 residues. The germline V gene encodes CDR1 SGHVS and CDR2 FNYEAQ. Trimming shortened V by 1 base and J by 0 bases, and 14 bases separated the two germline ends. Filled out from reference TRBV7-6 and TRBJ2-3, the complete variable domain reads GAGVSQSPRYKVTKRGQDVALRCDPISGHVSLYWYRQALGQGPEFLTYFNYEAQQDKSGLPNDRFSAERPEGSISTLTIQRTEQRDSAMYRCASSLEPREASTDTQYFGPGTRLTVL.